These 21 T cell receptor beta chains were all obtained from the same sample, sequenced in a study of beta chain features in type 1 diabetes. The isolated RNA, all of it, was reverse transcribed, so expressed TCRB transcripts were what got sequenced. The method was immunoSEQ multiplex PCR; TCRdb's version includes in-frame clones alone and lacks a portion of them. The sample has about 320,000 clones; about 14% are singletons. What was sequenced was central memory CD4+ T cells from blood. The receptors were sampled from a young man in good health.

On this clone: The identical CDR3 is also encoded by other nucleotide sequences in the sample. The chain recombines TRBV30 with TRBJ1-3; D is ambiguous. Looked up from germline, CDR1 is GTSNPN and CDR2 is SVGIG (reference sequence). This CDR3 contains 12 residues. V was shortened by 0 bases and J by 5 bases, with 5 bases between the two germline ends. CDR3 bases: TGTGCCTGGAGTGTCAGCCGAAACACCATATATTTT. Translating gives CAWSVSRNTIYF.

V gene TRBV4-1 combines with J gene TRBJ2-1; 9 nucleotides line up with TRBD2. V lost 4 bases and J lost 2; bases outside the gene matches: 9. Germline V gene data show CDR1 as MGHRA and CDR2 as YSYEKL. CDR3 length: 17 residues. The chain's CDR3 is CASSPVPAGGPYNEQFF. CDR3 nucleotide sequence: TGCGCCAGCAGCCCTGTCCCAGCGGGAGGCCCCTACAATGAGCAGTTCTTC.

This clone was seen only a few times. Here the CDR3 reads CASSLVPTDTQYF. In DNA form, the CDR3 reads TGTGCCAGCAGCTTAGTCCCCACAGATACGCAGTATTTT. The chain links TRBV11-2 to TRBJ2-3, with D unresolved. The V gene lost 1 base and the J gene lost 2 bases, with 4 bases spanning the gap. Germline lookup yields CDR1 SGHAT and CDR2 FQNNGV. This CDR3 region has 13 residues.

The chain couples TRBV30 to TRBJ2-3; no clear D. Trimming took off 5 bases at V and 4 bases at J, with 10 bases between the two ends. CDR1 is GTSNPN, CDR2 SVGIG, per germline (reference sequence). The CDR3 is 12 amino acids. CDR3 nucleotides: TGTGCCTGGGGCCCTCCCCCAGATACGCAGTATTTT. Translated: CAWGPPPDTQYF.

This clone was counted only a few times. This sequence joins TRBV7-6 and TRBJ1-1; unclear D gene. The V gene's germline CDR1 is SGHVS and CDR2 FNYEAQ. V lost 5 bases and J lost 6, with 10 bases in between. The CDR3 runs to 12 residues. DNA for the CDR3: TGTGCCAGCAGCCGGTGGGGAGCTGAAGCTTTCTTT. Its protein is CASSRWGAEAFF.

DNA of the CDR3: TGTGCCAGCTCACCAGGGTCGCTAGCTAACTATGGCTACACCTTC. The encoded protein is CASSPGSLANYGYTF. J is TRBJ1-2 and V is TRBV18; D unclear. Germline V gene sequence: CDR1 KGHSH, CDR2 LQKENI. The length of the CDR3 is 15 residues. With 2 bases removed from V and 0 bases from J, the gap between germline ends came to 10 bases.

This clone has more than one count but fewer than ten. The V gene is TRBV15, the J gene TRBJ2-3, with D tentatively TRBD2 (6 bases). V was shortened by 0 bases and J by 1 base, with 11 bases between the two germline ends. Germline V gene data show CDR1 as LNHNV and CDR2 as YYDKDF (reference sequence). The CDR3 loop spans 16 amino acids. The CDR3 loop is CATSRDGGEGTDTQYF. The CDR3, as DNA: TGTGCCACCAGCAGAGACGGGGGAGAAGGCACAGATACGCAGTATTTT.

As to this clone: Relative to the germline gene, one junction end is altered; a read error may explain this. The chain combines TRBV7-2 with TRBJ2-5; D gene uncertain. Germline V CDR1 and CDR2: SGHTA, FQGNSA. CDR3 size: 13 residues. DNA of the CDR3: TGCGCCAGCAGCCAAGCGCCGACAGAGACCCAGTACTTC. Amino acids: CASSQAPTETQYF.

V gene TRBV19 combines with J gene TRBJ2-5; 7 positions match TRBD1. CDR3 length: 15 amino acids. Germline CDR1 LNHDA, CDR2 SQIVND (reference sequence). J was trimmed by 2 bases and V by 5 bases; bases with no gene match: 8. The CDR3: CASSSLRDSQETQYF. The CDR3 DNA reads as TGTGCCAGTAGTTCTCTCCGGGACAGTCAAGAGACCCAGTACTTC.

V usage is TRBV7-3 and J usage is TRBJ2-5, with D maybe TRBD2 (7 bases). Germline CDR1 is SGHTA and CDR2 is FQGTGA. Trimming shortened V by 5 bases and J by 2 bases, and 15 bases separated the two germline ends. This CDR3 region has 15 residues. The DNA of the CDR3 is TGTGCCAGCAGCCCCCCAAGGGGGGGACAAGAGACCCAGTACTTC. Its translation is CASSPPRGGQETQYF.

This clone was observed at least ten times. This rearrangement joins TRBV29-1 to TRBJ1-1; 7 bases align to TRBD1. The CDR3 loop spans 14 amino acids. CDR1 SQVTM and CDR2 ANQGSEA come from the germline V gene. In DNA form, the CDR3 reads TGCAGTGCTGACCTGGGACAGTTGAACACTGAAGCTTTCTTT. This gives the protein CSADLGQLNTEAFF.

This clone was seen only a few times. The J gene is TRBJ2-2, the V gene TRBV10-3; a weak D match, TRBD1 (6 bases). Germline lookup yields CDR1 ENHRY and CDR2 SYGVKD. CDR3 size: 14 residues. V dropped 6 bases and J dropped 3 bases, with 11 bases sitting between them. The CDR3 here is CAISRDTYTGELFF. The DNA of the CDR3 is TGTGCCATCAGCCGGGACACATACACCGGGGAGCTGTTTTTT.

Many counts were recorded for this clone. The chain combines TRBV2 with TRBJ2-7; TRBD1 might be the D (5 bases). Trimming left V 2 bases short and J 4 bases short, with 15 bases between. CDR1 and CDR2 from the germline V gene are SNHLY and FYNNEI. CDR3 length equals 15 residues. CDR3 residues: CASSESPHTGYEQYF. The CDR3 DNA reads TGTGCCAGCAGTGAATCGCCGCATACAGGTTACGAGCAGTACTTC.

This clone was seen more than once but under ten times. The rearrangement joins TRBV28 to TRBJ2-1; D call uncertain. This CDR3 is 11 amino acids long. The V and J ends lost 2 bases and 8 bases respectively, with 4 bases between them. CDR1 MDHEN and CDR2 SYDVKM come from the germline V gene. CDR3: CASSLQHEQFF. Here the CDR3 DNA reads TGTGCCAGCAGTTTACAGCATGAGCAGTTCTTC. Filled out from reference TRBV28 and TRBJ2-1, the complete variable domain reads DVKVTQSSRYLVKRTGEKVFLECVQDMDHENMFWYRQDPGLGLRLIYFSYDVKMKEKGDIPEGYSVSREKKERFSLILESASTNQTSMYLCASSLQHEQFFGPGTRLTVL.

The chain uses TRBV5-1 and TRBJ2-1; 10 positions match TRBD1. V shed 4 bases, J shed 9 bases, and the junction held 10 bases outside the gene matches. The germline CDR1 and CDR2 sequences are SGHRS and YFSETQ. The CDR3 sequence is 15 residues long. The CDR3 here is CASSPMSTGGSEQFF. The CDR3 DNA is TGCGCCAGCAGCCCGATGTCGACAGGGGGCTCTGAGCAGTTCTTC. The full variable domain, in which reference TRBV5-1 and TRBJ2-1 provide the parts outside the CDR3, is KAGVTQTPRYLIKTRGQQVTLSCSPISGHRSVSWYQQTPGQGLQFLFEYFSETQRNKGNFPGRFSGRQFSNSRSEMNVSTLELGDSALYLCASSPMSTGGSEQFFGPGTRLTVL.

The J gene is TRBJ2-1, the V gene TRBV18; 9 nucleotides match TRBD2. The V gene end was trimmed by 0 bases and the J gene end by 6 bases; junction bases not matched to a gene: 9. CDR1 is KGHSH and CDR2 is LQKENI in the germline V gene. The CDR3 totals 17 residues. CDR3 sequence reads: CASSPPGGSGSVNEQFF. The DNA for the CDR3 is TGTGCCAGCTCACCACCTGGGGGTAGCGGGAGTGTCAATGAGCAGTTCTTC.

J is TRBJ1-1 and V is TRBV4-1, with no clear D. Trimming shortened V by 6 bases and J by 0 bases, and 14 bases separated the two germline ends. The CDR3 contains 15 residues. Germline V lookup: CDR1 MGHRA, CDR2 YSYEKL. Here the CDR3 DNA reads TGCGCCAGCAGAGAAAGGGCCCTCATGAACACTGAAGCTTTCTTT. Encoded protein: CASRERALMNTEAFF.

This clone was counted at least ten times. The V gene is TRBV27, the J gene TRBJ1-2, with D unclear. V shed 6 bases and J shed 2 bases, with 10 bases lying between them. CDR1 MNHEY and CDR2 SMNVEV come from the germline V gene (reference sequence). This CDR3 spans 13 amino acids. The CDR3 bases are TGTGCCAGCAGCCCAAGAGAAAACTATGGCTACACCTTC. Translating it yields CASSPRENYGYTF.

This clone showed up just a few times. This sequence joins TRBV5-4 and TRBJ2-6; no firm D call. Germline assignment: CDR1 SGHNT and CDR2 YYREEE (reference sequence). Trimming left V 2 bases short and J 4 bases short, with 4 bases between. The length of the CDR3 is 13 residues. In DNA form, the CDR3 reads TGTGCCAGCAGCTTTGCCGGGGCCAACGTCCTGACTTTC. Translation: CASSFAGANVLTF.

The chain combines TRBV4-3 with TRBJ2-2, with D unclear. V was cut by 0 bases and J by 6 bases, with 5 bases left in between. Germline CDR1 and CDR2: LGHNA and YSLEER. The CDR3 contains 13 residues. DNA of the CDR3: TGCGCCAGCAGCCAAGATATTTCCGGGGAGCTGTTTTTT. Translation: CASSQDISGELFF.

This clone showed up just a few times. This chain uses TRBV21-1 with TRBJ1-2; the tabulated D call, TRBD1, remains unverified against the DNA. TRBV21-1 is termed a pseudogene. CDR3 length: 12 residues. CDR3 in DNA: TGTGCCAGCAGAAATGGACAGTATGGCTACACCTTC. This encodes CASRNGQYGYTF.